Each of the 27 T cell receptor beta chains below was sequenced from the same sample in a study of CD8 T cells in ankylosing spondylitis. TCRdb recomputed calls from the 5' RACE reads with MiXCR, one row per CDR3 protein. The sample yields 250,000 to 350,000 distinct CDR3 sequences, 20% seen once. The sample was blood, either unsorted or a sorted T cell fraction (not recorded which). Receptor source: a male donor with ankylosing spondylitis or in good health (not recorded which).

This clonotype was seen a few times. The rearrangement links TRBV29-1 to TRBJ2-5; TRBD1 agrees at 8 bases. The CDR3 extends over 14 amino acids. The V gene's germline CDR1 is SQVTM and CDR2 ANQGSEA. The ends lost 4 bases at V and 5 bases at J; junction bases unmatched: 9. Here the CDR3 DNA reads TGCAGCGTTGTCTCGGACAGGGAGTGGGAGACCCAGTACTTC. This encodes CSVVSDREWETQYF.

This clonotype was observed a handful of times. The genes are TRBV6-5 and TRBJ2-3; no reliable D call. CDR3 size: 14 residues. V dropped 1 base and J dropped 5 bases, with 10 bases sitting between them. CDR1 and CDR2 (germline): MNHEY, SVGAGI. The CDR3 loop is CASSYLGFGDTQYF. The CDR3 nucleotides read TGTGCCAGCAGTTACTTAGGGTTTGGAGATACGCAGTATTTT.

This clonotype has only a few counts. This chain joins TRBV20-1 and TRBJ1-2; 7 bases align to TRBD1. The CDR3 runs to 13 residues. The trim removed 5 bases at V and 5 bases at J, leaving 8 bases unmatched. Germline loops: CDR1 DFQATT, CDR2 SNEGSKA (reference sequence). The CDR3 loop reads CSAEDRVSYGYTF. The DNA of the CDR3 is TGCAGTGCTGAAGACAGGGTGTCGTATGGCTACACCTTC.

The rearrangement uses TRBV20-1 and TRBJ1-1, with a tentative D call TRBD1 (5 bases). Germline-derived CDR1 and CDR2 are DFQATT and SNEGSKA (reference sequence). This CDR3 comprises 18 residues. V was clipped by 0 bases and J by 2 bases, with 22 bases between them. DNA for the CDR3: TGCAGTGCTAGAGATTTTTTGGGGCTTCGGGCTGTTAACACTGAAGCTTTCTTT. Its protein is CSARDFLGLRAVNTEAFF.

This clonotype has only a few counts. The chain uses TRBV6-4 and TRBJ2-1; D may match TRBD1 or TRBD2 (5 bases each). The CDR3 loop spans 12 amino acids. From germline, CDR1 is MRHNA and CDR2 SNTAGT. The V end lost 8 bases, the J end lost 8 bases, and 13 bases lay between the germline ends. CDR3 sequence (DNA): TGTGCCAGCCCAATGGGACCAGATGAGCAGTTCTTC. As protein: CASPMGPDEQFF.

The CDR3 coding sequence is TGTGCCAGCACCACCGGGGGGAGCTCCTATAATTCACCCCTCCACTTT. The encoded protein is CASTTGGSSYNSPLHF. V is TRBV12-3 or TRBV12-4 and J is TRBJ1-6; D may be TRBD1 (5 bases). The V and J ends lost 7 bases and 0 bases respectively, with 13 bases between them. This CDR3 is built from 16 residues.

This clonotype was counted at least ten times. The chain combines TRBV6-1 with TRBJ2-3, with D uncertain. V was clipped by 1 base and J by 6 bases, with 5 bases between them. Germline loops: CDR1 MNHNS, CDR2 SASEGT. This CDR3 spans 12 amino acids. The CDR3, as DNA: TGTGCCAGCAGTGAAGAGTCTGATACGCAGTATTTT. Protein sequence: CASSEESDTQYF.

This chain joins TRBV3-1 and TRBJ2-3, with D hard to call. In germline, CDR1 is LGHDT, CDR2 YNNKEL (reference sequence). This CDR3 is built from 15 residues. Trimming took off 5 bases at V and 2 bases at J, with 14 bases between the two ends. The CDR3: CASSTRGPHTDTQYF. CDR3 bases: TGTGCCAGCAGCACCCGAGGCCCTCACACAGATACGCAGTATTTT.

In its sample, this clonotype was seen a few times. This chain joins TRBV12-3 or TRBV12-4 and TRBJ2-3; TRBD2 aligns across 7 bases. The CDR3 has 16 residues. The trim removed 6 bases at V and 2 bases at J, leaving 11 bases unmatched. The CDR3 sequence is CASRRYAGVNTDTQYF. CDR3 bases: TGTGCCAGCAGGCGGTATGCGGGGGTAAACACAGATACGCAGTATTTT.

At least ten counts were recorded for this clonotype. The chain recombines TRBV5-1 with TRBJ1-5, with D hard to call. This CDR3 region has 13 residues. Germline-derived CDR1 and CDR2 are SGHRS and YFSETQ. V lost 0 bases and J 4 bases, leaving 5 bases between the germline ends. CDR3 loop: CASSLDSNQPQHF. The CDR3, as DNA: TGCGCCAGCAGCTTGGACAGTAATCAGCCCCAGCATTTT. The full variable domain, with the rest looked up from reference TRBV5-1 and TRBJ1-5, is KAGVTQTPRYLIKTRGQQVTLSCSPISGHRSVSWYQQTPGQGLQFLFEYFSETQRNKGNFPGRFSGRQFSNSRSEMNVSTLELGDSALYLCASSLDSNQPQHFGDGTRLSIL.

This clonotype showed up many times. This sequence joins TRBV29-1 and TRBJ2-5; the D is unclear. V was pared by 4 bases and J by 7 bases, with 10 bases between. The germline gives CDR1 SQVTM, CDR2 ANQGSEA. The CDR3 is made up of 11 amino acids. Here the CDR3 reads CSVALDGTQYF. CDR3 sequence (DNA): TGCAGCGTTGCACTTGACGGGACCCAGTACTTC.

As to this clonotype: A junction boundary mismatches the germline segment, possibly from a read error. The V call is TRBV6-1, the J call TRBJ1-5, with D unclear. Per germline, CDR1 MNHNS and CDR2 SASEGT. CDR3 length equals 13 residues. This CDR3 is CAGRATPNQPQHF. The DNA of the CDR3 is TGTGCCGGCAGAGCCACCCCCAATCAGCCCCAGCATTTT.

V usage is TRBV10-2 and J usage is TRBJ2-3, with 8 bases lining up with TRBD2. Germline V CDR1 and CDR2: WSHSY, SAAADI. V shed 3 bases and J 3 bases; nucleotides not matched to a gene: 5. This CDR3 comprises 15 residues. CDR3 sequence: CASSEIGRATDTQYF. CDR3 DNA: TGCGCCAGCAGTGAAATCGGGAGGGCTACAGATACGCAGTATTTT.

This clonotype was seen more than once but under ten times. J is TRBJ2-3 and V is TRBV11-2; D perhaps matches TRBD1 (7 bases). This CDR3 contains 15 residues. From germline, CDR1 is SGHAT and CDR2 FQNNGV. V lost 5 bases, J lost 3 bases, and 15 bases lay in between. The CDR3 protein is CASSPETGRTDTQYF. CDR3 nucleotide sequence: TGTGCCAGCAGCCCAGAGACAGGGAGGACAGATACGCAGTATTTT.

This clonotype was detected ten times or more. The chain has TRBV27 and TRBJ2-1, with D possibly TRBD1 on 6 matching bases. Between the trimmed V and J ends, which lost 2 bases and 0 bases, there was a span of 14 bases. The CDR3 covers 17 residues. Germline V gene sequence: CDR1 MNHEY, CDR2 SMNVEV (reference sequence). The CDR3, as DNA: TGTGCCAGCAGTTTAGGGGTGGGACACCTCTCCTACAATGAGCAGTTCTTC. This gives the protein CASSLGVGHLSYNEQFF.

The table lists this clonotype with many counts. This chain connects TRBV12-3 or TRBV12-4 to TRBJ2-5; possibly TRBD1 for D (5 bases). Deletions cut 5 bases from V and 2 bases from J, with 9 bases between. There are 13 residues in the CDR3. In nucleotides, the CDR3 is TGTGCCAGCAGTGCGACAGTACAAGAGACCCAGTACTTC. Amino acids: CASSATVQETQYF.

The chain joins TRBV5-1 to TRBJ2-3; 7 bases agree with TRBD1. Germline V gene data show CDR1 as SGHRS and CDR2 as YFSETQ. The CDR3 spans 14 residues. V dropped 4 bases and J dropped 4; count of bases not matched to a gene: 6. For the CDR3, the DNA is TGCGCCAGCAGCGTCCTCACAGGGGCAGATACGCAGTATTTT. This codes for CASSVLTGADTQYF.

This clonotype was observed a few times. V usage is TRBV3-1 and J usage is TRBJ2-1, with TRBD1 matching 11 bases. V shed 2 bases and J 4 bases; nucleotides not matched to a gene: 4. Per germline, CDR1 LGHDT and CDR2 YNNKEL (reference sequence). The CDR3 runs to 16 residues. The CDR3 loop is CASSQSGTGGYNEQFF. CDR3 sequence (DNA): TGTGCCAGCAGCCAATCCGGGACAGGGGGATACAATGAGCAGTTCTTC.

This clonotype turned up a few times. The V and J genes are TRBV4-1 and TRBJ2-6, with TRBD1 identical over 7 bases. There are 18 residues in the CDR3. Germline CDR1 is MGHRA and CDR2 is YSYEKL. The ends lost 1 base at V and 2 bases at J; junction bases unmatched: 8. Here the CDR3 reads CASSQVQGEIAGANVLTF. The CDR3 DNA reads TGCGCCAGCAGCCAAGTGCAGGGGGAAATAGCTGGGGCCAACGTCCTGACTTTC.

V is TRBV21-1 and J is TRBJ2-7; the table's TRBD2 call for D was not verified on the DNA. TRBV21-1 is annotated as a pseudogene. The CDR3 is 20 amino acids. DNA for the CDR3: TGTGCCAGCAGCAAGACGCTTCGGGGAGCGGCAGAGGATTGCTCCTACGAGCAGTACGTC. Encoded protein: CASSKTLRGAAEDCSYEQYV.

CDR3 DNA sequence: TGCGCCAGCAGGACGGTTAGCGGGATCGATACGCAGTATTTT. Amino acids: CASRTVSGIDTQYF. V gene TRBV5-1 combines with J gene TRBJ2-3, with 8 bases matching TRBD2. Trimming removed 5 bases from V and 6 bases from J; junction bases left unmatched: 8. The CDR3 consists of 14 residues. Looked up from germline, CDR1 is SGHRS and CDR2 is YFSETQ.

In its sample, this clonotype was seen many times. J is TRBJ2-7 and V is TRBV27; D tentatively fits TRBD1 or TRBD2 (5 bases each). Germline CDR1 and CDR2: MNHEY and SMNVEV (reference sequence). Deletions cut 8 bases from V and 4 bases from J, with 9 bases between. This CDR3 is 11 amino acids long. The CDR3 sequence is CASGRQYEQYV. As DNA, the CDR3 is TGTGCCAGCGGGAGACAGTACGAGCAGTACGTC.

DNA for the CDR3: TGTGCCAGCAGTTACTCGCGAAGCGAGCAGTACGTC. It specifies CASSYSRSEQYV. This chain links TRBV6-6 with TRBJ2-7; no clear D. This CDR3 contains 12 residues. From germline, CDR1 is MNHNY and CDR2 SVGAGI (reference sequence). Trimming stripped 0 bases from V and 6 bases from J, with 6 bases between.

In its sample, this clonotype was seen many times. Germline is not matched at one junction end, which may reflect a read error. The CDR3 coding sequence is TGTGCCAGCAGCTTAGATGGGAACTATGGCTACACCTTC. As protein: CASSLDGNYGYTF. This chain connects TRBV5-1 to TRBJ1-2, with D unresolved. Germline V gene sequence: CDR1 SGHRS, CDR2 YFSETQ. The CDR3 contains 13 residues.

This clonotype appeared a few times. The chain uses TRBV20-1 and TRBJ2-1; D possibly corresponds to TRBD1 (6 bases). The V gene's germline CDR1 is DFQATT and CDR2 SNEGSKA (reference sequence). Trimming took off 6 bases at V and 2 bases at J, with 14 bases between the two ends. There are 14 residues in the CDR3. The CDR3 reads CSAQAGVTYNEQFF. The CDR3 DNA sequence: TGCAGTGCCCAGGCAGGGGTGACCTACAATGAGCAGTTCTTC.

This clonotype was counted ten times or more. The chain combines TRBV20-1 with TRBJ1-6; 7 bases line up with TRBD1. The trim removed 6 bases at V and 8 bases at J, leaving 10 bases unmatched. The CDR3 extends over 14 amino acids. CDR1 is DFQATT and CDR2 is SNEGSKA in the germline V gene (reference sequence). The DNA for the CDR3 is TGCAGTGCCGTGGGACAGATCATGGATTCACCCCTCCACTTT. Translated: CSAVGQIMDSPLHF.

This clonotype was seen ten or more times. This chain connects TRBV12-3 or TRBV12-4 to TRBJ2-7; TRBD1 is a possible D gene (6 bases). This CDR3 spans 15 amino acids. The V end was cut by 3 bases, the J end by 1 base, with 13 bases between. The CDR3: CASSLRLGGSYEQYV. In DNA, the CDR3 is TGTGCCAGCAGTTTGAGGTTAGGGGGTTCCTACGAGCAGTACGTC.